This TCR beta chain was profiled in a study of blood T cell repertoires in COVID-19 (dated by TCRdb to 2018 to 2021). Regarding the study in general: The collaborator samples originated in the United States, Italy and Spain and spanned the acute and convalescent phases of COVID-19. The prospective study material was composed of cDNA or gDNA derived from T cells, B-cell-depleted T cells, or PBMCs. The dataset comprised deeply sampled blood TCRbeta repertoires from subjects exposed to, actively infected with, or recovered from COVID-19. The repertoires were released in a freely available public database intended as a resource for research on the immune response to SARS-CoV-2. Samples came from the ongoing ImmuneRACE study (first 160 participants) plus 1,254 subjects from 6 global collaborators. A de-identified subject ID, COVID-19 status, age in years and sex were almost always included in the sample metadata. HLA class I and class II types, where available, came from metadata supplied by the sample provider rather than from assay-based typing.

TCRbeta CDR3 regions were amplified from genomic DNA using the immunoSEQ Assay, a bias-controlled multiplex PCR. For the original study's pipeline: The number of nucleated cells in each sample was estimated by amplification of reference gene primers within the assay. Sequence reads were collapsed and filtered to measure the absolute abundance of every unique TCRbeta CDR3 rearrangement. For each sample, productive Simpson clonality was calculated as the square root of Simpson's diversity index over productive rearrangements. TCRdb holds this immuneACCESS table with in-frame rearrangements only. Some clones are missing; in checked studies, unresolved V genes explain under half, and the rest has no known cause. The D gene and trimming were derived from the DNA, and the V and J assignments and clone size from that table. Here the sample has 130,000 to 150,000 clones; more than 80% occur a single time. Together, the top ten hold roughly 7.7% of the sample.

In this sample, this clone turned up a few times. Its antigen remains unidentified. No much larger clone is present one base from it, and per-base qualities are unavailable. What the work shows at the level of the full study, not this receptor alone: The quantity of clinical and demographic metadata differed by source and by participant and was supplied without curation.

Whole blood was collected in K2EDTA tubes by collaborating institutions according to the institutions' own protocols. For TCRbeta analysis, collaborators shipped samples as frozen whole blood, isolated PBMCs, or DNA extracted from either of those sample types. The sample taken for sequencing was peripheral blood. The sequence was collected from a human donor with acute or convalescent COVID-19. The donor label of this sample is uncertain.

The nucleotide sequence reads TGTGCCAGCGGACTGACAGGGGGAGACTACGAGCAGTACGTC. Its amino acids are CASGLTGGDYEQYV. The rearranged chain carries TRBV5-5 and TRBJ2-7; 9 nucleotides in the junction match TRBD1. From the cysteine up to the valine, the CDR3 has a length of 14 residues. Only the CDR3 part of the read is kept: 42 bases, read in frame from the first base. The germline V and J ends show losses of 7 bases and 3 bases respectively, and no gene match explains 8 bases of the junction. CDR1 and CDR2 (SGHKS, YYEKEE) derive from the germline V gene (reference sequence).